Presented here are 5 T cell receptor beta chains from one specimen sequenced in a study of blood T cell repertoires in COVID-19. Data came from immunoSEQ multiplex PCR; TCRdb stores just in-frame clones and leaves some out. The sample carries some 60,000 clones, approximately 82% recorded once. Sequencing used peripheral blood. These receptors all stem from a woman older than 75 with acute or convalescent COVID-19.

The J gene is TRBJ2-5, the V gene TRBV10-2; TRBD2 aligns across 9 bases. The J segment lost 2 bases and the V segment lost 3 bases, leaving 7 bases of the junction unmatched. This CDR3 spans 16 amino acids. CDR1 WSHSY and CDR2 SAAADI come from the germline V gene. CDR3 bases: TGCGCCAGCAGTGATTGGGCTAGCGGGGAGCAAGAGACCCAGTACTTC. It codes for CASSDWASGEQETQYF.

This CDR3 reads CASSMSGRGAYNEQFF. The CDR3 region has the DNA TGTGCCAGTAGTATGAGCGGACGAGGCGCCTACAATGAGCAGTTCTTC. This chain connects TRBV19 to TRBJ2-1, with TRBD2 as a possible D gene (5 bases). This CDR3 is 16 amino acids long. Trimming pared 3 bases from V and 2 bases from J, leaving 14 bases between. Germline lookup yields CDR1 LNHDA and CDR2 SQIVND (reference sequence).

The chain links TRBV30 to TRBJ1-1, with 9 bases matching TRBD1. The trim removed 3 bases at V and 4 bases at J, leaving 6 bases unmatched. CDR1 and CDR2 (germline): GTSNPN, SVGIG (reference sequence). The CDR3 has 14 residues. CDR3 sequence (DNA): TGTGCCTGGAGCTCGGGACAGGGAGCCACTGAAGCTTTCTTT. It specifies CAWSSGQGATEAFF.

The chain links TRBV19 to TRBJ1-6, with a tentative D call TRBD1 (6 bases). The germline CDR1 and CDR2 sequences are LNHDA and SQIVND (reference sequence). CDR3 length: 16 amino acids. V was trimmed by 4 bases and J by 7 bases, leaving 17 bases between them. CDR3 amino acids: CASSTLRGRGNSPLHF. Written as DNA, the CDR3 is TGTGCCAGTAGTACCCTACGAGGTAGGGGGAATTCACCCCTCCACTTT.

The chain carries TRBV28 and TRBJ1-1, with a possible D match to TRBD1 (6 bases). The CDR3 covers 17 residues. Germline V CDR1 and CDR2: MDHEN, SYDVKM. Trimming took 3 bases from V and 3 from J, leaving 20 bases between them. The CDR3 loop is CASSFPWGGQGHTEAFF. The CDR3 DNA sequence: TGTGCCAGCAGTTTCCCGTGGGGGGGGCAGGGGCACACTGAAGCTTTCTTT.